The 24 T cell receptor beta chains presented below share a single source sample, sequenced in a study of OX40 agonist ivuxolimab in advanced cancers. Sequencing was performed with immunoSEQ multiplex PCR; in TCRdb, only in-frame clones are kept and a portion is missing. This sample has 65,000 to 85,000 clones; 80% to 90% occur once, and the top ten carry less than 12%. The material was CD4+ or CD8+ T cells sorted from blood, obtained in a trial of the OX40 agonist ivuxolimab. The receptors were gathered from an adult with an advanced solid tumor such as melanoma, head and neck, liver or kidney cancer.

The genes are TRBV5-1 and TRBJ2-3; D is possibly TRBD1 (6 bases). The CDR3 covers 16 residues. Germline V CDR1 and CDR2: SGHRS, YFSETQ. V dropped 4 bases and J dropped 3 bases, with 18 bases sitting between them. CDR3 in DNA: TGCGCCAGCAGCGGGGGACAATCCCTTGCAACAGATACGCAGTATTTT. Its translation is CASSGGQSLATDTQYF.

This clone occurred once. V usage is TRBV5-6 and J usage is TRBJ1-6; 10 bases are a match to TRBD1. In germline, CDR1 is SGHDT, CDR2 YYEEEE. The V gene end was trimmed by 4 bases and the J gene end by 11 bases; junction bases not matched to a gene: 12. This CDR3 comprises 16 residues. This chain's CDR3 is CASSPRRGTGAPPLHF. The CDR3 DNA is TGTGCCAGCAGCCCCCGACGCGGGACAGGGGCACCACCCCTCCACTTT.

This chain joins TRBV6-5 and TRBJ2-7; D is perhaps TRBD1 (5 bases). Germline assignment: CDR1 MNHEY and CDR2 SVGAGI. The CDR3 sequence is 15 residues long. V lost 2 bases to trimming and J lost 5 bases, with 16 bases between them. CDR3 sequence: CASSYQGNRHHEQYF. CDR3 nucleotide sequence: TGTGCCAGCAGTTACCAAGGCAACAGGCACCACGAGCAGTACTTC.

This rearrangement joins TRBV11-2 to TRBJ2-7, with a tentative D call TRBD2 (5 bases). The germline gives CDR1 SGHAT, CDR2 FQNNGV. The length of the CDR3 is 16 residues. V dropped 4 bases and J dropped 0 bases, with 16 bases sitting between them. CDR3 in amino acids: CASSSRESRGSYEQYF. CDR3 DNA: TGTGCCAGCAGCTCAAGGGAGTCTCGTGGCTCCTACGAGCAGTACTTC.

J is TRBJ2-3 and V is TRBV11-1, with 9 bases lining up with TRBD1. The CDR3 length is 15 residues. With V trimmed by 0 bases and J by 6 bases, 4 bases remained unmatched. Germline loops: CDR1 SGHAT, CDR2 FQDESV (reference sequence). CDR3 nucleotide sequence: TGTGCCAGCAGCTTAGCGGGACAGGGTGGGGATACGCAGTATTTT. It encodes CASSLAGQGGDTQYF.

The V call is TRBV4-2, the J call TRBJ1-4; perhaps TRBD1 as D (6 bases). The CDR3 runs to 16 residues. CDR1 is LGHNA and CDR2 is YNFKEQ in the germline V gene. With 4 bases removed from V and 0 bases from J, the gap between germline ends came to 12 bases. The CDR3, as DNA: TGTGCCAGCAGCCGTACGGGACACCCAACTAATGAAAAACTGTTTTTT. This sequence encodes CASSRTGHPTNEKLFF.

J is TRBJ2-7 and V is TRBV9, with 12 bases that match TRBD2. The CDR3 extends over 15 amino acids. CDR1 and CDR2 (germline): SGDLS, YYNGEE. J was trimmed by 6 bases and V by 0 bases; bases with no gene match: 4. CDR3 sequence: CASSVGLAGAGEQYF. In nucleotides, the CDR3 is TGTGCCAGCAGCGTAGGACTAGCGGGAGCTGGCGAGCAGTACTTC.

This clone was seen a handful of times. This rearrangement joins TRBV10-1 to TRBJ1-5; D gene uncertain. Trimming removed 6 bases at V and 3 bases at J, with 9 bases between. From germline, CDR1 is WNHNN and CDR2 SYGVQD (reference sequence). The length of the CDR3 is 13 residues. For the CDR3, the DNA is TGCGCCAGCAGCGGTCCCCCCAATCAGCCCCAGCATTTT. Its translation: CASSGPPNQPQHF.

The gene calls are TRBV28 and TRBJ2-5; D gene unclear. Trimming shortened V by 7 bases and J by 4 bases, and 10 bases separated the two germline ends. This CDR3 has 12 amino acids. Germline CDR1 is MDHEN and CDR2 is SYDVKM. CDR3 residues: CASTQVGETQYF. DNA for the CDR3: TGTGCCAGCACCCAGGTTGGAGAGACCCAGTACTTC.

The rearrangement joins TRBV15 to TRBJ1-2, with 7 bases fitting TRBD1. This CDR3 is built from 13 residues. In germline, CDR1 is LNHNV, CDR2 YYDKDF (reference sequence). Trimming removed 4 bases from V and 2 bases from J; junction bases left unmatched: 1. This CDR3 reads CATSKGANYGYTF. CDR3 bases: TGTGCCACCAGCAAGGGGGCCAACTATGGCTACACCTTC.

The J gene is TRBJ2-4, the V gene TRBV28, with D maybe TRBD2 (6 bases). The CDR3 is made up of 14 amino acids. The germline V gene encodes CDR1 MDHEN and CDR2 SYDVKM. Trimming took 8 bases from V and 1 from J, leaving 12 bases between them. The CDR3 sequence is CASRRRVAKNIQYF. In nucleotides, the CDR3 is TGTGCCAGCCGAAGGAGGGTGGCCAAAAACATTCAGTACTTC.

This rearrangement joins TRBV2 to TRBJ2-7; 7 nucleotides match TRBD2. Trimming at V came to 11 bases and at J to 7 bases, leaving 17 bases not matched to a gene. This CDR3 is 14 amino acids long. Germline V lookup: CDR1 SNHLY, CDR2 FYNNEI. The DNA for the CDR3 is TGTGCCGGGAGGGGTTCTCGAGCTCTCGGGGAGCAGTACTTC. Its protein product is CAGRGSRALGEQYF. The entire variable domain, with the rest obtained from reference TRBV2 and TRBJ2-7, is as follows: EPEVTQTPSHQVTQMGQEVILRCVPISNHLYFYWYRQILGQKVEFLVSFYNNEISEKSEIFDDQFSVERPDGSNFTLKIRSTKLEDSAMYFCAGRGSRALGEQYFGPGTRLTVT.

The chain employs TRBV4-1 and TRBJ2-2; 8 bases are shared with TRBD2. Germline CDR1 reads MGHRA; CDR2 reads YSYEKL. This CDR3 spans 20 amino acids. The trim removed 0 bases at V and 5 bases at J, leaving 17 bases unmatched. The CDR3 region is CASSQDLFGAVAGRTGELFF. CDR3 in DNA: TGCGCCAGCAGCCAAGATCTATTCGGGGCGGTAGCGGGACGTACCGGGGAGCTGTTTTTT.

The rearrangement uses TRBV19 and TRBJ1-2; D call uncertain. The V gene's germline CDR1 is LNHDA and CDR2 SQIVND (reference sequence). The CDR3 covers 14 residues. V lost 3 bases to trimming and J lost 4 bases, with 12 bases between them. This CDR3 is CASSIPSHSYGYTF. In DNA, the CDR3 is TGTGCCAGTAGTATTCCCAGTCATTCCTATGGCTACACCTTC.

This clone was counted only a few times. The genes are TRBV18 and TRBJ1-1, with no clear D. The germline V gene has CDR1 KGHSH and CDR2 LQKENI. Trimming took off 3 bases at V and 11 bases at J, with 16 bases between the two ends. This CDR3 comprises 13 residues. The CDR3 DNA reads TGTGCCAGCTCACCGGAACTGAGGGAATTGGCTTTCTTT. It specifies CASSPELRELAFF.

The chain recombines TRBV18 with TRBJ2-7; 8 nucleotides line up with TRBD1. With V trimmed by 5 bases and J by 3 bases, 9 bases remained unmatched. Germline V lookup: CDR1 KGHSH, CDR2 LQKENI. CDR3 length equals 15 residues. The CDR3 DNA sequence: TGTGCCAGCTCAAGACAGGGGTCCGACTTCTACGAGCAGTACTTC. This translates into CASSRQGSDFYEQYF.

This sequence joins TRBV6-6 and TRBJ1-1; 7 nucleotides match TRBD1. The CDR3 runs to 14 residues. Germline CDR1 MNHNY, CDR2 SVGAGI (reference sequence). V shed 4 bases, J shed 1 base, and the junction held 3 bases outside the gene matches. The CDR3: CASSFYRGNTEAFF. The CDR3 nucleotides read TGTGCCAGCAGTTTCTACAGGGGGAACACTGAAGCTTTCTTT.

The chain uses TRBV14 and TRBJ2-3; D uncertain. Germline assignment: CDR1 SGHDN and CDR2 FVKESK. The CDR3 spans 16 residues. V lost 2 bases and J 7 bases, leaving 19 bases between the germline ends. This CDR3 reads CASSQFPGFTQNTQYF. The CDR3 region has the DNA TGTGCCAGCAGCCAATTCCCGGGTTTCACACAGAATACGCAGTATTTT.

This clone was observed once. This chain links TRBV28 with TRBJ1-2, with D unclear. The germline V and J ends were trimmed by 6 bases and 4 bases, with 12 bases remaining between them. Germline V gene data show CDR1 as MDHEN and CDR2 as SYDVKM. CDR3 length: 13 residues. CDR3 bases: TGTGCCAGCAGAACCGGACTGACCTATGGCTACACCTTC. Translated: CASRTGLTYGYTF.

The chain carries TRBV5-4 and TRBJ1-3; weak D call: TRBD1 (6 bases). CDR3 length: 16 residues. Germline V CDR1 and CDR2: SGHNT, YYREEE (reference sequence). V gave up 0 bases and J gave up 2 bases, with 12 bases separating them. The CDR3 DNA sequence: TGTGCCAGCAGCTTGGCCGTGGCAGGGGCTGGAAACACCATATATTTT. Its translation: CASSLAVAGAGNTIYF.

CDR3 coding DNA: TGTGCCAGCTCACCTAGCGGGGGGGCCTACAATGAGCAGTTCTTC. Translating gives CASSPSGGAYNEQFF. The V call is TRBV18, the J call TRBJ2-1; 11 bases are a match to TRBD2. The germline V gene encodes CDR1 KGHSH and CDR2 LQKENI. The CDR3 length is 15 residues. With V trimmed by 3 bases and J by 2 bases, 0 bases remained unmatched.

The chain is built from TRBV7-3 and TRBJ2-1; 11 positions match TRBD2. The CDR3 consists of 15 residues. V was clipped by 4 bases and J by 2 bases; unmatched bases: 1. Germline CDR1 is SGHTA and CDR2 is FQGTGA. The CDR3 here is CASSSGLAAYNEQFF. The CDR3 nucleotides read TGTGCCAGCAGCTCGGGACTAGCGGCCTACAATGAGCAGTTCTTC.

This chain uses TRBV2 with TRBJ2-7, with D maybe TRBD2 (6 bases). V was shortened by 2 bases and J by 3 bases, with 11 bases between the two germline ends. The germline V gene encodes CDR1 SNHLY and CDR2 FYNNEI. The CDR3 is 14 amino acids. The CDR3 loop is CASSEKEGYYEQYF. CDR3 DNA sequence: TGTGCCAGCAGTGAAAAGGAGGGGTACTACGAGCAGTACTTC.

The V call is TRBV11-2, the J call TRBJ2-1, with a tentative D call TRBD2 (6 bases). Germline V lookup: CDR1 SGHAT, CDR2 FQNNGV. V lost 3 bases and J lost 9, with 15 bases in between. The CDR3 contains 14 residues. The CDR3 region is CASSFQLTRVEQFF. The CDR3 bases are TGTGCCAGCAGCTTTCAACTGACTAGAGTTGAGCAGTTCTTC.